This T cell receptor (beta chain) is drawn from a study of blood T cell repertoires in COVID-19. Across the study: The study drew acute and convalescent COVID-19 samples from the United States, Italy and Spain.

This CDR3 spans 16 amino acids. Germline lookup yields CDR1 MNHNY and CDR2 SVGAGI (reference sequence). The trim removed 6 bases at V and 6 bases at J, leaving 7 bases unmatched. In the original processing: Reference gene primers were amplified, and this amplification served to estimate nucleated cell counts. The method was immunoSEQ multiplex PCR; TCRdb's version includes in-frame clones alone and lacks a portion of them. That table furnishes V, J and clone size, whereas the DNA furnished D and trimming. The sample shows tens of thousands of clones, over 75% of them seen only once. The V and J genes are TRBV6-6 and TRBJ2-1; 14 bases are a match to TRBD2. The receptor comes from a man between 65 and 80 years old with active COVID-19. The sample consisted of peripheral blood. The CDR3 spells CASRRLAGGPFNEQFF. CDR3 coding DNA: TGTGCCAGCAGGCGACTAGCGGGGGGGCCGTTCAATGAGCAGTTCTTC.